This passage covers 21 T cell receptor beta chains from one sample sequenced in a study of a mutant IDH1 vaccine in newly diagnosed glioma (dated by TCRdb to the early 2020s). No antigen has been assigned to these receptors. The library was generated by the immunoSEQ multiplex PCR assay. Imported from immuneACCESS, the table was reduced by TCRdb to in-frame sequences with V and J called. These copies leave out some clones; in studies compared against another copy, an unresolved V gene accounts for under half, and the cause of the remainder is not known. The sample includes about 69,000 clones, with about 87% observed a single time. Jointly, the top ten make up roughly 2% of the sample. What this sample's time point label stands for: week 35, safety follow-up. A 20-mer mutant IDH1 peptide at 300 micrograms in Montanide made up each vaccine dose, which was injected subcutaneously together with topical imiquimod.

The sequences come from PBMCs, collected from a glioma patient whose treatment included an IDH1 peptide vaccine. The origin of the receptors is a man aged 25-45 years with glioma.

The chain employs TRBV7-6 and TRBJ2-1; 10 bases fit TRBD2. Looked up from germline, CDR1 is SGHVS and CDR2 is FNYEAQ. With 5 bases clipped from V and 8 bases from J, the junction kept 9 bases outside the gene matches. The length of the CDR3 is 15 residues. CDR3 sequence: CASSVGSGGVHEQFF. CDR3 nucleotides: TGTGCCAGCAGCGTCGGGAGCGGGGGGGTCCATGAGCAGTTCTTC.

The chain joins TRBV18 to TRBJ1-1; D is ambiguous. This CDR3 is 13 amino acids long. V gave up 8 bases and J gave up 1 base, with 11 bases separating them. Germline V gene lookup returns CDR1 KGHSH and CDR2 LQKENI. The CDR3 coding sequence is TGTGCCAGCCACATCCACGAGAACACTGAAGCTTTCTTT. This translates into CASHIHENTEAFF. Based on the CDR3 plus reference TRBV18 and TRBJ1-1, the full variable domain is NAGVMQNPRHLVRRRGQEARLRCSPMKGHSHVYWYRQLPEEGLKFMVYLQKENIIDESGMPKERFSAEFPKEGPSILRIQQVVRGDSAAYFCASHIHENTEAFFGQGTRLTVV.

This sequence joins TRBV19 and TRBJ2-2; either TRBD1 or TRBD2 may supply D (6 bases each). CDR1 and CDR2 from the germline V gene are LNHDA and SQIVND (reference sequence). This CDR3 has 15 amino acids. Deletions cut 3 bases from V and 4 bases from J, with 12 bases between. The CDR3 DNA follows: TGTGCCAGTAGTATTAATACGGGGGCCACCGGGGAGCTGTTTTTT. Encoded protein: CASSINTGATGELFF.

This clone was detected only a few times. This chain links TRBV7-6 with TRBJ2-2; D gene uncertain. V gave up 4 bases and J gave up 5 bases, with 17 bases separating them. The germline CDR1 and CDR2 sequences are SGHVS and FNYEAQ. This CDR3 spans 16 amino acids. The CDR3 loop is CASSSRNSWRTGELFF. CDR3 bases: TGTGCCAGCAGCTCAAGAAACTCTTGGCGGACCGGGGAGCTGTTTTTT.

This chain joins TRBV21-1 and TRBJ1-4. TRBV21-1 is recorded as a pseudogene. The CDR3 contains 13 residues. CDR3 DNA sequence: TGTGCCAGCAGCCGGGACACTAATGAAAAACTGTTTTTT. Protein product: CASSRDTNEKLFF.

The table lists this clone with a count of one. V is TRBV2 and J is TRBJ1-2; D is possibly TRBD1 (5 bases). Trimming cost V 10 bases and J 0 bases, with 18 bases left between them. Germline CDR1 reads SNHLY; CDR2 reads FYNNEI. The CDR3 runs to 15 residues. CDR3 DNA: TGTGCCAACAAGGGGACCCCACTTGCTAACTATGGCTACACCTTC. The encoded protein is CANKGTPLANYGYTF.

The J gene is TRBJ2-5, the V gene TRBV5-1; D not resolved. CDR3 length: 12 residues. With 4 bases removed from V and 3 bases from J, the gap between germline ends came to 7 bases. Per germline, CDR1 SGHRS and CDR2 YFSETQ. The CDR3 region is CASSLIKETQYF. The CDR3 DNA reads TGCGCCAGCAGCCTAATAAAAGAGACCCAGTACTTC.

This clone was detected a few times. This sequence joins TRBV20-1 and TRBJ2-7; 8 positions agree with TRBD1. Germline V gene lookup returns CDR1 DFQATT and CDR2 SNEGSKA (reference sequence). The trim removed 4 bases at V and 9 bases at J, leaving 5 bases unmatched. The CDR3 spans 11 residues. The CDR3 bases are TGCAGTGCTAATCAGGGGGCGAGGCAGTACTTC. It specifies CSANQGARQYF.

This clone came up a few times. The V gene is TRBV7-2, the J gene TRBJ1-5, with D unresolved. Trimming took off 3 bases at V and 9 bases at J, with 18 bases between the two ends. The V gene's germline CDR1 is SGHTA and CDR2 FQGNSA. The CDR3 is 15 amino acids. CDR3 residues: CASSLFGASQRPQHF. The CDR3 coding sequence is TGTGCCAGCAGCTTGTTTGGAGCCTCCCAGCGGCCCCAGCATTTT.

This clone occurred once. The chain employs TRBV5-4 and TRBJ2-1; 9 bases match TRBD2. The CDR3 runs to 17 residues. The germline gives CDR1 SGHNT, CDR2 YYREEE (reference sequence). The ends lost 4 bases at V and 7 bases at J; junction bases unmatched: 15. CDR3 residues: CASSPAGGGAYGNEQFF. DNA for the CDR3: TGTGCCAGCAGCCCAGCCGGCGGGGGGGCCTATGGGAATGAGCAGTTCTTC.

This chain joins TRBV28 and TRBJ2-5; maybe TRBD1 (5 bases). Germline V gene sequence: CDR1 MDHEN, CDR2 SYDVKM. The V end lost 3 bases, the J end lost 1 base, and 12 bases lay between the germline ends. The CDR3 has 15 amino acids. The CDR3 sequence is CASSFEGHFQETQYF. For the CDR3, the DNA is TGTGCCAGCAGTTTTGAAGGACATTTCCAAGAGACCCAGTACTTC.

The rearrangement joins TRBV28 to TRBJ2-7; TRBD1 matches at 8 bases. The germline V gene encodes CDR1 MDHEN and CDR2 SYDVKM. V lost 6 bases and J lost 1; bases outside the gene matches: 11. The CDR3 contains 16 residues. The CDR3, as DNA: TGTGCCAGCAGCCCGACTCGGGACAGGCGTTCCTACGAGCAGTACTTC. Protein: CASSPTRDRRSYEQYF.

The J gene is TRBJ2-1, the V gene TRBV7-9, with D unclear. Trimming pared 4 bases from V and 5 bases from J, leaving 9 bases between. This CDR3 spans 13 amino acids. Germline CDR1 SEHNR, CDR2 FQNEAQ (reference sequence). DNA for the CDR3: TGTGCCAGCAGCTCCGATTCCGACAATGAGCAGTTCTTC. As protein: CASSSDSDNEQFF.

The V and J genes are TRBV18 and TRBJ2-7, with D hard to call. This CDR3 contains 16 residues. CDR1 and CDR2 from the germline V gene are KGHSH and LQKENI. V dropped 6 bases and J dropped 0 bases, with 18 bases sitting between them. The CDR3: CASSLNGQKSSYEQYF. The CDR3 bases are TGTGCCAGCTCGCTGAACGGGCAGAAGAGCTCCTACGAGCAGTACTTC.

The chain recombines TRBV21-1 with TRBJ1-2. TRBV21-1 is given as a pseudogene. This CDR3 has 15 residues. The CDR3 loop reads CASSKAIGLSYGYTF. Written as DNA, the CDR3 is TGTGCCAGCAGCAAAGCAATAGGGTTAAGCTATGGCTACACCTTC.

This chain connects TRBV4-1 to TRBJ1-5; no definite D call. Per germline, CDR1 MGHRA and CDR2 YSYEKL. This CDR3 spans 15 amino acids. Trimming removed 1 base from V and 2 bases from J, with 9 bases in between. CDR3 protein: CASSQVAFGNQPQHF. CDR3 coding DNA: TGCGCCAGCAGCCAAGTGGCTTTTGGCAATCAGCCCCAGCATTTT.

This chain connects TRBV11-1 to TRBJ2-7; unclear D gene. The V end lost 3 bases, the J end lost 2 bases, and 8 bases lay between the germline ends. Germline V gives CDR1 SGHAT, CDR2 FQDESV (reference sequence). The CDR3 totals 13 residues. For the CDR3, the DNA is TGTGCCAGCAGCTTCGGAAGTACCTACGAGCAGTACTTC. It specifies CASSFGSTYEQYF.

The chain uses TRBV6-1 and TRBJ1-4, with 11 bases aligning to TRBD1. The trim removed 2 bases at V and 1 base at J, leaving 6 bases unmatched. CDR3 size: 18 residues. Germline assignment: CDR1 MNHNS and CDR2 SASEGT. CDR3 in DNA: TGTGCCAGCAGTGAACCCTGGACAGGGGGCAAAACTAATGAAAAACTGTTTTTT. Protein sequence: CASSEPWTGGKTNEKLFF.

The chain employs TRBV10-3 and TRBJ1-2; no clear D gene. The CDR3 has 12 amino acids. Per germline, CDR1 ENHRY and CDR2 SYGVKD. With 3 bases removed from V and 4 bases from J, the gap between germline ends came to 6 bases. CDR3 sequence (DNA): TGTGCCATCAGTGAAGGCCTCTATGGCTACACCTTC. It codes for CAISEGLYGYTF.

The chain recombines TRBV27 with TRBJ2-7, with D perhaps TRBD2 (6 bases). The CDR3 totals 15 residues. Deletions cut 6 bases from V and 3 bases from J, with 18 bases between. Looked up from germline, CDR1 is MNHEY and CDR2 is SMNVEV (reference sequence). The CDR3 region is CASSPAWGVGYEQYF. Written as DNA, the CDR3 is TGTGCCAGCAGCCCGGCGTGGGGGGTGGGCTACGAGCAGTACTTC.

This chain links TRBV5-6 with TRBJ1-5; D gene ambiguous. Trimming removed 1 base at V and 1 base at J, with 9 bases between. The CDR3 runs to 15 residues. Germline CDR1 reads SGHDT; CDR2 reads YYEEEE. The CDR3 region has the DNA TGTGCCAGCAGCTTGATGTCTTTCAGCAATCAGCCCCAGCATTTT. Amino acids: CASSLMSFSNQPQHF. Drawing the rest from reference TRBV5-6 and TRBJ1-5, the complete variable domain is DAGVTQSPTHLIKTRGQQVTLRCSPKSGHDTVSWYQQALGQGPQFIFQYYEEEERQRGNFPDRFSGHQFPNYSSELNVNALLLGDSALYLCASSLMSFSNQPQHFGDGTRLSIL.